Listed here is a single T cell receptor (beta chain). Produced via immunoSEQ multiplex PCR; TCRdb's table is partial and in-frame only. The table records about 280,000 clones, around 85% of them present only once. In assigning cohorts, the study relied on participant-reported clinical history. The data were obtained in a study of blood T cell repertoires in COVID-19. Study-level background: Acute-phase and convalescent COVID-19 samples originated in the United States, Italy and Spain.

The CDR3 length is 13 residues. Germline assignment: CDR1 ENHRY and CDR2 SYGVKD. Trimming took 11 bases from V and 2 from J, leaving 12 bases between them. The TCR sequence derives from a woman aged 40 to 49 who had recovered from COVID-19. The V call is TRBV10-3, the J call TRBJ2-2, with TRBD1 as a possible D gene (5 bases). The sequencing input was PBMCs or T cells enriched from blood (not recorded which). This CDR3 reads CASGNGNTGELFF. Here the CDR3 DNA reads TGTGCCTCAGGGAACGGCAACACCGGGGAGCTGTTTTTT.